The T cell receptor (beta chain) described here comes from a study of shared clonotypes between healthy human individuals. Trimming removed 2 bases from V and 15 bases from J, with 18 bases in between. The germline V gene has CDR1 LGHNA and CDR2 YNFKEQ. The CDR3 loop spans 13 amino acids. Positively selected for CCR7, the CD45RO-negative cells used as naive CD8 cells excluded terminally differentiated effector memory CD45RA+ cells. The data were produced by immunoSEQ multiplex PCR, yet TCRdb's version contains in-frame clones alone and is incomplete. There are more than 500,000 clones in the sample; about 95% occur only once, and around 0.11% lies in the top ten.

The TCR comes from a woman under 40 in good health. The chain carries TRBV4-2 and TRBJ2-3; either TRBD1 or TRBD2 may supply D (5 bases each). Sample: naive CD8+ T cells sorted from blood. CDR3 sequence: CASSQLEGPGYYF. The CDR3 nucleotides are TGTGCCAGCAGCCAATTAGAGGGGCCGGGGTATTATTTT.